The clone carrying this T cell receptor (beta chain) appeared once. This entry belongs to a study of T cell changes during pregnancy in multiple sclerosis. Produced via immunoSEQ multiplex PCR; TCRdb's table is partial and in-frame only. In the table there are tens of thousands of clones, about 93% of which are singletons. The CDR3 is 16 residues long. Germline V lookup: CDR1 MNHEY, CDR2 SMNVEV (reference sequence). With 6 bases clipped from V and 4 bases from J, the junction kept 10 bases outside the gene matches. The sequence came from a female donor with multiple sclerosis, enrolled in a pregnancy study. This sample comprised CD4+ T cells from peripheral blood mononuclear cells, obtained in the third trimester of pregnancy. The J gene is TRBJ1-3, the V gene TRBV27; 9 nucleotides align to TRBD1. In DNA, the CDR3 is TGTGCCAGCAGGGGACAGGGAGGACCGGAAGGAAACACCATATATTTT. Its protein is CASRGQGGPEGNTIYF.